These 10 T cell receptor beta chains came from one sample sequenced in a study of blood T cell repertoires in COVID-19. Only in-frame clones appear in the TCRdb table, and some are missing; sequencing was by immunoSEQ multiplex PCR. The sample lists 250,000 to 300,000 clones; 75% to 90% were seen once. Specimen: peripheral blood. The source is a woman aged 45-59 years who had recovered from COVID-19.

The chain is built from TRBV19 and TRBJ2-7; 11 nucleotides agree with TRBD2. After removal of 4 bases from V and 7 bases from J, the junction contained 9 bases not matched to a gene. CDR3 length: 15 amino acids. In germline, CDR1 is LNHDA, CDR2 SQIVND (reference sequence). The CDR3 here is CASSRPGLAVNEQYF. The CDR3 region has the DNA TGTGCCAGTAGTAGGCCGGGACTAGCGGTGAATGAGCAGTACTTC.

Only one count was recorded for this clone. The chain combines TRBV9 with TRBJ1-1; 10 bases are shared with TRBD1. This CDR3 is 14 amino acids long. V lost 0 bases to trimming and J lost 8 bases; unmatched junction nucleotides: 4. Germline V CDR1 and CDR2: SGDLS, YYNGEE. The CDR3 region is CASSVAGDRGEAFF. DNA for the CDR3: TGTGCCAGCAGCGTAGCGGGGGACAGGGGAGAAGCTTTCTTT.

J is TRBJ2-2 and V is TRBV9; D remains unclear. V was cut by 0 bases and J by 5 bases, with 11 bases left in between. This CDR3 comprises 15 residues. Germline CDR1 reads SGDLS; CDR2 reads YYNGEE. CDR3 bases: TGTGCCAGCAGCGTAGTGGCAGTAACGACCGGGGAGCTGTTTTTT. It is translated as CASSVVAVTTGELFF.

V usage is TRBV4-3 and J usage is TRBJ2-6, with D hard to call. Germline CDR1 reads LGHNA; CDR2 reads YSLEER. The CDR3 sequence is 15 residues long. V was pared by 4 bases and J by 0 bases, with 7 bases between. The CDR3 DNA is TGCGCCAGCAGCCCAGGAAACTCTGGGGCCAACGTCCTGACTTTC. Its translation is CASSPGNSGANVLTF.

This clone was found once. CDR3 loop: CAWRDRGELGQPQHF. The CDR3 DNA sequence: TGTGCCTGGCGGGACAGGGGTGAATTGGGTCAGCCCCAGCATTTT. The gene calls are TRBV30 and TRBJ1-5; TRBD1 aligns across 10 bases. The V segment lost 5 bases and the J segment 6 bases; nucleotides outside the gene matches: 10. This CDR3 region has 15 residues. Germline loops: CDR1 GTSNPN, CDR2 SVGIG (reference sequence).

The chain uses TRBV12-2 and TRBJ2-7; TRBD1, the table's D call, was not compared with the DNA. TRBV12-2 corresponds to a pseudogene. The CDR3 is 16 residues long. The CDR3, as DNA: TGTGCAAGTCGCTCGAGTGGACAGGGGCCATCCTACGAGCAGTACTTC. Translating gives CASRSSGQGPSYEQYF.

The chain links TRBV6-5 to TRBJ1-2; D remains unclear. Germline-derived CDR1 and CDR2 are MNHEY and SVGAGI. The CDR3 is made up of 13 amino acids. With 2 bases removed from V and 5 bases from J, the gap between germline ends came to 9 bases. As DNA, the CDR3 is TGTGCCAGCAGTTACGCACTCTCATATGGCTACACCTTC. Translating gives CASSYALSYGYTF.

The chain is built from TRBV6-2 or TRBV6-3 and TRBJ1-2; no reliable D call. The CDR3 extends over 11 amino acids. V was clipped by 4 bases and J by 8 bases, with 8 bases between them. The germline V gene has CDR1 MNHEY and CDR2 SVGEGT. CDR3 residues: CASSFPVGYTF. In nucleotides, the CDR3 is TGTGCCAGCAGTTTCCCCGTGGGCTACACCTTC.

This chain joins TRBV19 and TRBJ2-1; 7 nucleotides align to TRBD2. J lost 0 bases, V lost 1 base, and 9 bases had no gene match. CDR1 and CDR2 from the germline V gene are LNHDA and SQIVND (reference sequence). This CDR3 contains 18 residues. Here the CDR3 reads CASSIALRWEGSYNEQFF. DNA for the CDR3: TGTGCCAGTAGTATAGCGCTTCGGTGGGAGGGCTCCTACAATGAGCAGTTCTTC.

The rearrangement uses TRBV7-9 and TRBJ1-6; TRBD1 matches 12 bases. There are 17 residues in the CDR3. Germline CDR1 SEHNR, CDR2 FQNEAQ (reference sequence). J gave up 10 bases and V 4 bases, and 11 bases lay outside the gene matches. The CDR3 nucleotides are TGTGCCAGCAGCTCGCCGGGACAGGGGGCAGGAAGCTCACCCCTCCACTTT. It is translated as CASSSPGQGAGSSPLHF.